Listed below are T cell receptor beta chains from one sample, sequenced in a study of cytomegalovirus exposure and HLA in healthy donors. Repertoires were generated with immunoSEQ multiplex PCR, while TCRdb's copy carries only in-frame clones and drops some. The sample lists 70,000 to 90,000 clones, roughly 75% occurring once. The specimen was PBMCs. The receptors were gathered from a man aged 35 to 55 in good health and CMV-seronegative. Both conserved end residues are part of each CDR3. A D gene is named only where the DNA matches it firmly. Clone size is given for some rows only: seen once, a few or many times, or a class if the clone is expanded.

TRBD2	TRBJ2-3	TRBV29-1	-	CSVFAGLGAQYF	TGCAGCGTTTTTGCCGGACTAGGGGCGCAGTATTTT
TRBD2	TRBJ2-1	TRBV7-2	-	CASSTVSGPPHEQFF	TGTGCCAGCAGCACCGTTAGCGGGCCTCCACATGAGCAGTTCTTC
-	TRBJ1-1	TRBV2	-	CASSVRLGGRVTEAFF	TGTGCCAGCAGTGTTAGGTTGGGGGGACGGGTCACTGAAGCTTTCTTT
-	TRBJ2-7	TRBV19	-	CASSIGGLNEQYF	TGTGCCAGTAGTATCGGGGGATTGAACGAGCAGTACTTC
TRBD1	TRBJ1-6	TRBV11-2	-	CASSLLQGGRGSPLHF	TGTGCCAGCAGCTTGTTACAGGGGGGGCGCGGTTCACCCCTCCACTTT
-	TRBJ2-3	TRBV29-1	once	CSVVVGATDTQYF	TGCAGCGTGGTGGTGGGAGCGACAGATACGCAGTATTTT
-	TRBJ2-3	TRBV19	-	CASSSGDTQYF	TGTGCCAGTAGTTCCGGGGATACGCAGTATTTT
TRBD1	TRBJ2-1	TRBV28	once	CASSAQGAGLPTYNEQFF	TGTGCCAGCAGTGCACAGGGGGCCGGACTTCCAACCTACAATGAGCAGTTCTTC
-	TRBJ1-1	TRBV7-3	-	CASSLTSVTEAFF	TGTGCCAGCAGCTTGACCAGCGTTACTGAAGCTTTCTTT
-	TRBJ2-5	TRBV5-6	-	CASSLAQPRETQYF	TGTGCCAGCAGCTTAGCACAGCCCAGGGAGACCCAGTACTTC
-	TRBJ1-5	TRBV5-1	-	CASSLAGVGNQPQHF	TGCGCCAGCAGCTTGGCCGGGGTGGGCAATCAGCCCCAGCATTTT